This TCR beta chain appears in the sequencing data of a study of shared T cell receptors in the human thymus. Clones were read by immunoSEQ multiplex PCR, and TCRdb kept only the in-frame ones, dropping some. The sample yields hundreds of thousands of clones, around 87% seen once. The germline V gene has CDR1 SNHLY and CDR2 FYNNEI. The V gene end was trimmed by 2 bases and the J gene end by 2 bases; junction bases not matched to a gene: 7. The CDR3 loop spans 18 amino acids. These data were also reused for a study on human thymus T cells. As that report states: Corrective surgery for congenital heart defects was being performed on the healthy Finnish infants who were the donors. Resections were taken during corrective heart surgery, and the thymus tissue came from these. Thymic and blood repertoires seemed to show skewed V and J gene use.

What was sequenced was thymocytes. The chain carries TRBV2 and TRBJ2-1; 12 nucleotides line up with TRBD2. The receptor comes from a boy under two years old with a congenital heart defect. The CDR3 loop reads CASSETRGLAGTYNEQFF. The CDR3 nucleotides are TGTGCCAGCAGTGAAACTAGAGGACTAGCGGGAACCTACAATGAGCAGTTCTTC.